This TCR beta chain was identified in a study of Ad26.COV2.S vaccination and SARS-CoV-2 variants. The CDR3 is 14 residues long. In germline, CDR1 is SGHDT, CDR2 YYEEEE. The V end lost 4 bases, the J end lost 9 bases, and 14 bases lay between the germline ends. Libraries were prepared by immunoSEQ multiplex PCR; TCRdb keeps only in-frame clonotypes and omits some of them. The data contain about 450,000 clones, approximately 92% of them singletons. The sample's treatment: around 19 received Ad26.COV2.S at low or high dose, single or two shots; 5 received placebo; per-sample allocation not given. Samples analyzed were those drawn on day 63 after the first vaccine or placebo injection.

The sequencing here drew on peripheral blood, taken in a trial of Ad26.COV2.S vaccine versus placebo. This rearrangement joins TRBV5-6 to TRBJ1-6; D gene uncertain. This clonotype originated in a person between 18 and 60 years old who received the Ad26.COV2.S COVID-19 vaccine or a placebo. CDR3 sequence reads: CASSTMSAGSPLHF. CDR3 in DNA: TGTGCCAGCAGCACTATGTCGGCCGGTTCACCCCTCCACTTT. The whole variable domain, filled in from reference TRBV5-6 and TRBJ1-6, reads DAGVTQSPTHLIKTRGQQVTLRCSPKSGHDTVSWYQQALGQGPQFIFQYYEEEERQRGNFPDRFSGHQFPNYSSELNVNALLLGDSALYLCASSTMSAGSPLHFGNGTRLTVT.